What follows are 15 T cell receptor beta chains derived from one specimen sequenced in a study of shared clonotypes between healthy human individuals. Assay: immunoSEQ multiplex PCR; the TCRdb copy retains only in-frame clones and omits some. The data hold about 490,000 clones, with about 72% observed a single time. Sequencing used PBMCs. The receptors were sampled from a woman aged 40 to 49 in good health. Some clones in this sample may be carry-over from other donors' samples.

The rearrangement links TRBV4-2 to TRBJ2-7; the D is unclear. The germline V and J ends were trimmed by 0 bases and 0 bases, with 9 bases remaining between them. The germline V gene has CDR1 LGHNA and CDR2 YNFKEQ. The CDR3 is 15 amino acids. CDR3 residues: CASSQDVGYSYEQYF. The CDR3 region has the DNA TGTGCCAGCAGCCAAGATGTCGGTTACTCCTACGAGCAGTACTTC.

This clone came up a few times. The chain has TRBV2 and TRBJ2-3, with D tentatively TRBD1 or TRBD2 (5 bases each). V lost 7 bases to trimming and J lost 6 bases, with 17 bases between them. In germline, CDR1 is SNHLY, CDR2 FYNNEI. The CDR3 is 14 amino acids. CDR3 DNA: TGTGCCAGCATGGGACGAAATTTAGGGGATACGCAGTATTTT. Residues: CASMGRNLGDTQYF.

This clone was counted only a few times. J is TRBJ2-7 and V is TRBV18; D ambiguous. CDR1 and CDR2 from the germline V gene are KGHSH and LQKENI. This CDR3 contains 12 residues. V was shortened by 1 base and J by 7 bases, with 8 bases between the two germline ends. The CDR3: CASSPQQEEQYF. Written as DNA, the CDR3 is TGTGCCAGCTCACCACAGCAGGAAGAGCAGTACTTC.

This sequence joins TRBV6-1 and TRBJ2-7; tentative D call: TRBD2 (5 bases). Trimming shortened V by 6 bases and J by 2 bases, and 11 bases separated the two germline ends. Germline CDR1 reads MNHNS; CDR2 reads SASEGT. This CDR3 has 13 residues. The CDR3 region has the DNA TGTGCCAGCAGCGCAGACGGGACCTACGAGCAGTACTTC. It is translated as CASSADGTYEQYF.

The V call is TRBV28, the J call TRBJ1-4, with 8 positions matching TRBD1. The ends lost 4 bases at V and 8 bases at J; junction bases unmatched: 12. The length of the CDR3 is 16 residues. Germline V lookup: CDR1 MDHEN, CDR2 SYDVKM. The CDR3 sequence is CASSSPATGELEKLFF. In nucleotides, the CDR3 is TGTGCCAGCAGTTCGCCCGCGACAGGGGAGTTAGAAAAACTGTTTTTT.

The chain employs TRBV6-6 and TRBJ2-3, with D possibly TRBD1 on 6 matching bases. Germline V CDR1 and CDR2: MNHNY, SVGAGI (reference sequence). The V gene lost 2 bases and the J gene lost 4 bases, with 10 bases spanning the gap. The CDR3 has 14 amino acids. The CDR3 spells CASSYPGESDTQYF. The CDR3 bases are TGTGCCAGCAGTTACCCAGGGGAGTCAGATACGCAGTATTTT.

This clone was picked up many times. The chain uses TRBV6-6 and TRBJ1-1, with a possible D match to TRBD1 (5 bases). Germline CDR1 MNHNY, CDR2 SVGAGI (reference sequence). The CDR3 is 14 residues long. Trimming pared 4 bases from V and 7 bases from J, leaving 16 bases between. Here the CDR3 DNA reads TGTGCCAGCAGTTTTCGGGTCGGGGACGGTGAAGCTTTCTTT. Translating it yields CASSFRVGDGEAFF.

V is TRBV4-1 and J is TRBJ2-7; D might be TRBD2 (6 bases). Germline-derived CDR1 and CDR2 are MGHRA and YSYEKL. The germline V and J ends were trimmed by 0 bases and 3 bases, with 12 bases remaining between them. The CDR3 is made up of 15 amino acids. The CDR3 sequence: CASSQDVLANYEQYF. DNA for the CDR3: TGCGCCAGCAGCCAAGATGTACTAGCAAACTACGAGCAGTACTTC.

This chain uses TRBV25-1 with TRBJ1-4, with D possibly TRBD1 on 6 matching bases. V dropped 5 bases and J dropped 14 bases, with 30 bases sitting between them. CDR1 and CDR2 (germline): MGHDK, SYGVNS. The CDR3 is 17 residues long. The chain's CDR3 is CASSPASGAATLIGLFF. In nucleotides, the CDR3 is TGTGCCAGCAGTCCAGCTTCGGGGGCAGCCACTCTTATCGGGCTGTTTTTT.

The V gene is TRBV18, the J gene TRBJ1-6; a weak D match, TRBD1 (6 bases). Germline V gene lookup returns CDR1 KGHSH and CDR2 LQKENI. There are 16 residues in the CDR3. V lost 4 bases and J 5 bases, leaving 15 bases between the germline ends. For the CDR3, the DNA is TGTGCCAGCTCACGGACAGCCCGAAGGAATAATTCACCCCTCCACTTT. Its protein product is CASSRTARRNNSPLHF.

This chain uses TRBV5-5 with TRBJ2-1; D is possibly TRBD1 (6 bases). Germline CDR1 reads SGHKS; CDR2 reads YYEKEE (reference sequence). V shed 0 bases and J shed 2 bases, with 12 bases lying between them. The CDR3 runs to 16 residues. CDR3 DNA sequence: TGTGCCAGCAGCTTGGGGACAGCGACAGCCTACAATGAGCAGTTCTTC. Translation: CASSLGTATAYNEQFF.

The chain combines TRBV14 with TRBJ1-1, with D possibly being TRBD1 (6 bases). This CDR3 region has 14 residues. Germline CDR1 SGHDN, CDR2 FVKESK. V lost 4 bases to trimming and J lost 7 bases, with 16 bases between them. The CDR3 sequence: CASSPWTARSEAFF. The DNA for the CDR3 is TGTGCCAGCAGCCCCTGGACAGCGAGGAGTGAAGCTTTCTTT.

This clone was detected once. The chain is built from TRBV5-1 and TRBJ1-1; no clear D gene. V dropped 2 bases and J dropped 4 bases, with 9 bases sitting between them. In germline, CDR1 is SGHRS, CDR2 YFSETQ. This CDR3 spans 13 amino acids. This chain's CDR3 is CASSFGSATEAFF. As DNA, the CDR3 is TGCGCCAGCAGCTTCGGGTCCGCCACTGAAGCTTTCTTT.

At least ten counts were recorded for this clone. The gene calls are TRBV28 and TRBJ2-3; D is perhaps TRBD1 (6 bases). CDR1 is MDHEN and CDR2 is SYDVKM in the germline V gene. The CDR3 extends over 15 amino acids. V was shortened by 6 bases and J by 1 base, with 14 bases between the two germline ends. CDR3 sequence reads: CASSTPGHRTDTQYF. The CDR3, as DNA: TGTGCCAGCAGCACCCCGGGACACCGCACAGATACGCAGTATTTT.

The CDR3 sequence: CASRLPGQPGGYTF. Written as DNA, the CDR3 is TGTGCCAGCAGGCTCCCGGGACAGCCGGGAGGCTACACCTTC. The rearrangement joins TRBV28 to TRBJ1-2; 7 nucleotides line up with TRBD1. The CDR3 is 14 residues long. V was clipped by 6 bases and J by 8 bases; unmatched bases: 12. In germline, CDR1 is MDHEN, CDR2 SYDVKM.